These 2 T cell receptor beta chains originate from one sample sequenced in a study of neurological immune-mediated disorders. The time point: technical triplicate 2. A single record per CDR3 protein comes from TCRdb applying MiXCR to the 5' RACE reads. The data contain under 35,000 distinct CDR3 sequences, roughly 13% of them singletons. Sequencing was performed on CD4+ T cells from blood. The source is a female donor with HTLV-1-associated myelopathy (HAM/TSP).

This clonotype showed up many times. The chain combines TRBV5-1 with TRBJ2-2; 8 positions agree with TRBD2. V lost 3 bases, J lost 1 base, and 5 bases stayed unmatched. Germline V CDR1 and CDR2: SGHRS, YFSETQ. CDR3 size: 16 residues. The CDR3 protein is CASSYDSGGNTGELFF. The DNA for the CDR3 is TGCGCCAGCAGCTATGACAGCGGGGGGAACACCGGGGAGCTGTTTTTT. Using reference TRBV5-1 and TRBJ2-2 for the parts outside the CDR3, the full variable domain is KAGVTQTPRYLIKTRGQQVTLSCSPISGHRSVSWYQQTPGQGLQFLFEYFSETQRNKGNFPGRFSGRQFSNSRSEMNVSTLELGDSALYLCASSYDSGGNTGELFFGEGSRLTVL.

This clonotype was picked up many times. The genes are TRBV20-1 and TRBJ1-1, with no clear D. This CDR3 comprises 13 residues. Germline V gene data show CDR1 as DFQATT and CDR2 as SNEGSKA (reference sequence). The germline V and J ends were trimmed by 2 bases and 1 base, with 8 bases remaining between them. CDR3: CSARLTRNTEAFF. CDR3 bases: TGCAGTGCTAGATTAACACGGAACACTGAAGCTTTCTTT.